Listed below are T cell receptor beta chains from one sample, sequenced in a study of long-term antiretroviral therapy in people with HIV. The protocol was immunoSEQ multiplex PCR, while the TCRdb copy is restricted to in-frame clones and leaves out a portion. The repertoire holds 25,000 to 35,000 clones, with 90% as singletons. Sequenced material: unsorted PBMCs, taken 3.2 years before starting antiretroviral therapy. The source of these receptors is a man aged 45 to 65 with HIV. CDR3s include the opening cysteine and the closing phenylalanine or tryptophan. The D gene is left open where the match is weak. Clone size is stated in some rows and not others, as once, few, many or a class when expanded.

d_gene	v_gene	j_gene	abundance	CDR3aa	CDR3nt
TRBD1	TRBV27	TRBJ2-7	.	CASSLRDRGRPYEQYF	TGTGCCAGCAGTTTAAGGGACAGGGGAAGACCCTACGAGCAGTACTTC
.	TRBV18	TRBJ2-1	.	CASSPSLPAYNEQFF	TGTGCCAGCTCACCTTCACTCCCGGCCTACAATGAGCAGTTCTTC
.	TRBV2	TRBJ1-4	.	CASLDRGGMTGLFF	TGTGCCAGCTTGGATCGGGGGGGTATGACTGGACTGTTTTTT
.	TRBV5-1	TRBJ1-1	.	CASSLGLLNTEAFF	TGCGCCAGCAGCTTGGGACTTCTGAACACTGAAGCTTTCTTT
.	TRBV27	TRBJ1-5	.	CASSLSRGGQPQHF	TGTGCCAGCAGTTTATCGAGAGGTGGTCAGCCCCAGCATTTT
TRBD2	TRBV18	TRBJ2-2	.	CASSPETGGPEIGELFF	TGTGCCAGCTCACCGGAGACGGGAGGGCCAGAGATCGGGGAGCTGTTTTTT
.	TRBV28	TRBJ1-1	.	CASSLGQMNTEAFF	TGTGCCAGCAGTTTGGGCCAAATGAACACTGAAGCTTTCTTT
.	TRBV18	TRBJ1-2	.	CASSPYGGDYGYTF	TGTGCCAGCTCACCCTACGGAGGGGACTATGGCTACACCTTC
.	TRBV9	TRBJ2-7	few	CASSRETTYEQYF	TGTGCCAGCAGTCGGGAGACCACCTACGAGCAGTACTTC
.	TRBV30	TRBJ1-1	.	CAWSGSRLLVNTEAFF	TGTGCCTGGAGTGGGTCCAGACTTCTGGTGAACACTGAAGCTTTCTTT
.	TRBV30	TRBJ1-3	.	CAWSKGSGNTIYF	TGTGCCTGGAGTAAAGGCTCTGGAAACACCATATATTTT
.	TRBV5-1	TRBJ1-6	.	CASSFITGLDSPLHF	TGCGCCAGCAGCTTTATTACAGGGTTGGATTCACCCCTCCACTTT
.	TRBV7-2	TRBJ2-3	once	CASSTGTSATQYF	TGTGCCAGCAGCACGGGGACAAGCGCCACGCAGTATTTT
.	TRBV9	TRBJ2-1	.	CASSPAGPRNEQFF	TGTGCCAGCAGCCCAGCCGGGCCCAGAAATGAGCAGTTCTTC
TRBD1	TRBV25-1	TRBJ1-2	.	CASSESTGGYGYTF	TGTGCCAGCAGTGAATCAACAGGGGGGTATGGCTACACCTTC
TRBD1	TRBV4-3	TRBJ2-5	.	CASSRGTGGEQETQYF	TGCGCCAGCAGCCGAGGGACAGGGGGCGAACAAGAGACCCAGTACTTC
.	TRBV7-9	TRBJ1-2	.	CASSSREGGNYGYTF	TGTGCCAGCAGCTCAAGGGAGGGAGGTAACTATGGCTACACCTTC
TRBD2	TRBV10-3	TRBJ2-3	.	CAISATSGGADTQYF	TGTGCCATCAGCGCGACTAGCGGGGGCGCAGATACGCAGTATTTT
.	TRBV5-1	TRBJ2-1	.	CASSLNPELVDEQFF	TGCGCCAGCAGCTTGAATCCGGAGCTTGTCGATGAGCAGTTCTTC
.	TRBV5-6	TRBJ2-7	.	CASGSRGSSYEQYF	TGTGCCAGCGGGTCCCGAGGTTCTAGCTACGAGCAGTACTTC
.	TRBV7-9	TRBJ2-5	.	CASSLTPPGPGQETQYF	TGTGCCAGCAGCTTGACCCCCCCCGGACCCGGCCAAGAGACCCAGTACTTC
TRBD1	TRBV7-2	TRBJ2-7	.	CASSFDRGPEEQYF	TGTGCCAGCAGCTTCGACAGGGGGCCGGAGGAGCAGTACTTC
.	TRBV11-2	TRBJ2-7	once	CASSPRDFYEQYF	TGTGCCAGCAGCCCCCGGGACTTCTACGAGCAGTACTTC
TRBD2	TRBV5-1	TRBJ2-7	.	CASSQGTSGYEQYF	TGCGCCAGCAGCCAAGGGACTAGCGGCTACGAGCAGTACTTC
.	TRBV10-1	TRBJ2-3	.	CASSLTLGGSDTQYF	TGCGCCAGCAGCCTCACCTTAGGGGGTTCAGATACGCAGTATTTT
.	TRBV9	TRBJ1-1	.	CASSVKGTRGTEAFF	TGTGCCAGCAGCGTAAAGGGGACAAGGGGAACTGAAGCTTTCTTT
.	TRBV30	TRBJ1-3	.	CAWSVAGLRNTIYF	TGTGCCTGGAGTGTAGCCGGACTTCGAAACACCATATATTTT
.	TRBV30	TRBJ1-1	.	CAWNVYQNTEAFF	TGTGCCTGGAATGTGTATCAGAACACTGAAGCTTTCTTT
TRBD2	TRBV2	TRBJ2-3	once	CASRGGSDTQYF	TGTGCCAGCAGGGGAGGGTCAGATACGCAGTATTTT
.	TRBV5-4	TRBJ1-3	.	CASSLPLSDGNTIYF	TGTGCCAGCAGCTTGCCTCTCTCAGATGGAAACACCATATATTTT
TRBD1	TRBV6-6	TRBJ1-1	.	CASSYSGQRNTEAFF	TGTGCCAGCAGTTACTCGGGACAGAGGAACACTGAAGCTTTCTTT
TRBD1	TRBV5-6	TRBJ2-5	.	CASTDRAGETQYF	TGTGCCAGCACGGACAGGGCCGGGGAGACCCAGTACTTC
TRBD2	TRBV28	TRBJ2-3	.	CASSWGLAGPADTQYF	TGTGCCAGCAGTTGGGGACTAGCGGGGCCAGCGGATACGCAGTATTTT
.	TRBV5-4	TRBJ2-5	.	CASTDRGGKETQYF	TGTGCCAGCACCGACCGAGGGGGAAAAGAGACCCAGTACTTC
.	TRBV5-1	TRBJ2-5	few	CASSLVPDQMSQYF	TGCGCCAGCAGCTTAGTACCGGACCAGATGTCCCAGTACTTC
TRBD2	TRBV5-1	TRBJ2-1	.	CASSTQPGLAVSYNEQFF	TGCGCCAGCAGCACCCAACCGGGACTAGCGGTTTCCTACAATGAGCAGTTCTTC
TRBD2	TRBV2	TRBJ2-3	once	CASSESSGTTDTQYF	TGTGCCAGCAGTGAGTCTAGCGGGACCACAGATACGCAGTATTTT
TRBD1	TRBV28	TRBJ1-2	once	CASREGAGGYTF	TGTGCCAGCAGGGAGGGGGCAGGTGGCTACACCTTC
.	TRBV18	TRBJ1-2	.	CASSPPGLPNYGYTF	TGTGCCAGCTCACCTCCGGGACTACCTAACTATGGCTACACCTTC
.	TRBV7-2	TRBJ2-2	.	CASSFKHLALGTGELFF	TGTGCCAGCAGCTTTAAACATCTAGCCCTGGGCACCGGGGAGCTGTTTTTT
.	TRBV5-4	TRBJ2-1	.	CASSQRLVEQFF	TGTGCCAGCAGCCAACGACTGGTGGAGCAGTTCTTC
.	TRBV2	TRBJ1-5	.	CASSEGRQPQHF	TGTGCCAGCAGTGAAGGGAGGCAGCCCCAGCATTTT
TRBD1	TRBV6-5	TRBJ1-6	.	CASRTGANNSPLHF	TGTGCCAGCAGGACAGGGGCAAATAATTCACCCCTCCACTTT
TRBD2	TRBV10-3	TRBJ2-1	once	CAIRPGLAEYNEQFF	TGTGCCATCAGACCGGGACTAGCGGAATACAATGAGCAGTTCTTC
TRBD1	TRBV2	TRBJ2-2	.	CASRGQGRDGELFF	TGTGCCAGCAGAGGACAGGGAAGGGACGGGGAGCTGTTTTTT
.	TRBV5-1	TRBJ2-7	.	CASSSNPWTVLTYEQYF	TGCGCCAGCAGCTCAAACCCCTGGACGGTACTTACCTACGAGCAGTACTTC
TRBD2	TRBV5-4	TRBJ2-7	once	CASSLGSGAYEQYF	TGTGCCAGCAGCTTGGGAAGCGGGGCGTACGAGCAGTACTTC
TRBD1	TRBV5-1	TRBJ1-2	.	CASSDLRRGQGYYGYTF	TGCGCCAGCAGCGATCTAAGACGAGGACAGGGGTACTATGGCTACACCTTC
TRBD1	TRBV7-2	TRBJ1-1	.	CASSIRQGTEAFF	TGTGCCAGCAGCATCCGACAGGGAACTGAAGCTTTCTTT
TRBD2	TRBV7-2	TRBJ2-7	once	CASSLSARGDLYEQYF	TGTGCCAGCAGCTTGTCTGCGCGGGGGGACCTATACGAGCAGTACTTC
.	TRBV7-2	TRBJ2-1	.	CASGPPGSYNEQFF	TGTGCCAGCGGGCCCCCGGGGTCCTACAATGAGCAGTTCTTC
.	TRBV9	TRBJ2-7	few	CASGREAGVTVQYF	TGTGCCAGCGGCAGAGAGGCAGGGGTTACTGTGCAGTACTTC
TRBD1	TRBV5-4	TRBJ1-1	.	CASSLFARTGESAFF	TGTGCCAGCAGCTTGTTCGCCAGGACAGGGGAGTCGGCTTTCTTT